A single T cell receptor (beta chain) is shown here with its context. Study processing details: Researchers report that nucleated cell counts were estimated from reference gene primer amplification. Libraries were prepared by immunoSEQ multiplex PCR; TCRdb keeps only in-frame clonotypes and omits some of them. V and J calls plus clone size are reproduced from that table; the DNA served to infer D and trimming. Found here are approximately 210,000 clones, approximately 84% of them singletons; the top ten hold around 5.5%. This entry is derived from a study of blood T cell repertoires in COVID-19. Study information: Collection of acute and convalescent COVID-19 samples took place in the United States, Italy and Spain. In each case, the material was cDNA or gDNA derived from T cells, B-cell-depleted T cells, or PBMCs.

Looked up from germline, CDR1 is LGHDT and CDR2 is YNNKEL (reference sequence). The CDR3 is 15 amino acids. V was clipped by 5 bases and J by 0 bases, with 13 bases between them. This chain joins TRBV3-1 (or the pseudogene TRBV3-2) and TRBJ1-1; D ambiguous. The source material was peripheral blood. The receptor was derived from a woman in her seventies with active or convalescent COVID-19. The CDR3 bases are TGTGCCAGCAGCTCCGTAGGAGGCATGAACACTGAAGCTTTCTTT. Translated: CASSSVGGMNTEAFF.